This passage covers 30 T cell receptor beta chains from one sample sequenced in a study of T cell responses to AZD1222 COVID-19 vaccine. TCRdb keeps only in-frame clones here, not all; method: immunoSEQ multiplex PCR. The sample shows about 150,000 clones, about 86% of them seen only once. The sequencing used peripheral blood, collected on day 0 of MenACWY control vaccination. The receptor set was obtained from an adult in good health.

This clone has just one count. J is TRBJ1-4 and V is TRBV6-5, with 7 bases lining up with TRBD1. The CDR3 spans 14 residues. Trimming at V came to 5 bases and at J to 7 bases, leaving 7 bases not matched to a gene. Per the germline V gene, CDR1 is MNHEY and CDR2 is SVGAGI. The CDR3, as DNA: TGTGCCAGCAGTCTCTACCAGGGGGGTGAAAAACTGTTTTTT. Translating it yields CASSLYQGGEKLFF.

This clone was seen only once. The CDR3, as DNA: TGTGCCAGCAGCTTAGTGGGGGGGGCTGTTCAGCCCCAGCATTTT. This translates into CASSLVGGAVQPQHF. The chain recombines TRBV7-9 with TRBJ1-5, with D possibly being TRBD1 (6 bases). The V and J ends lost 1 base and 6 bases respectively, with 13 bases between them. Germline assignment: CDR1 SEHNR and CDR2 FQNEAQ (reference sequence). The CDR3 loop spans 15 amino acids.

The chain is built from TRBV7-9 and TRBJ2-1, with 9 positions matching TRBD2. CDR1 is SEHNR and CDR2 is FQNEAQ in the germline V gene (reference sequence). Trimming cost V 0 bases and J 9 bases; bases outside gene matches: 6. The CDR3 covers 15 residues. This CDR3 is CASSLAGLALSEQFF. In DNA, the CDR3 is TGTGCCAGCAGCTTAGCGGGACTAGCCCTAAGTGAGCAGTTCTTC.

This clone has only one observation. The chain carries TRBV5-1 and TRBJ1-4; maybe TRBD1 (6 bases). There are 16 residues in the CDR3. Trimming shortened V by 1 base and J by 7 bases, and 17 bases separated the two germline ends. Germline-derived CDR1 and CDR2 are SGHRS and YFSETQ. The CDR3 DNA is TGCGCCAGCAGCTTGTATGGGACATCGGGGGGTGAAAAACTGTTTTTT. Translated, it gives CASSLYGTSGGEKLFF.

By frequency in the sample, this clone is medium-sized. The CDR3 loop reads CASSQGRGNQPQHF. The CDR3 nucleotides read TGTGCCAGCAGTCAGGGGAGGGGCAATCAGCCCCAGCATTTT. V and J are TRBV28 and TRBJ1-5; D might be TRBD1 (6 bases). The CDR3 is 14 residues long. Between the trimmed V and J ends, which lost 5 bases and 2 bases, there was a span of 10 bases. The germline CDR1 and CDR2 sequences are MDHEN and SYDVKM.

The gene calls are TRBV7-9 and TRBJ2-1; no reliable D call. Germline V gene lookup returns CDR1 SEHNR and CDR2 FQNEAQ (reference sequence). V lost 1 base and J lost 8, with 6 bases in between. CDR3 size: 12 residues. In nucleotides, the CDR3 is TGTGCCAGCAGCTTAGAAGGGTATGAGCAGTTCTTC. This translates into CASSLEGYEQFF.

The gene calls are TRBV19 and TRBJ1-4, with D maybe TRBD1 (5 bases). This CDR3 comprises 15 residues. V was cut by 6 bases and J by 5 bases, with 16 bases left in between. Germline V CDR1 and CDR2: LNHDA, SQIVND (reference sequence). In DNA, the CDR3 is TGTGCCAGTAGGCTCTCCCGGGACGGCAATGAAAAACTGTTTTTT. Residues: CASRLSRDGNEKLFF.

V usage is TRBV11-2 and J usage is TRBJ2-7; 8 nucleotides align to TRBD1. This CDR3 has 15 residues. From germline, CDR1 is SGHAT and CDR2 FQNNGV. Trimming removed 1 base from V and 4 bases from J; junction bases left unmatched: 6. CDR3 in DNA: TGTGCCAGCAGCTTAGTGACAGGGGCTACATACGAGCAGTACTTC. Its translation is CASSLVTGATYEQYF.

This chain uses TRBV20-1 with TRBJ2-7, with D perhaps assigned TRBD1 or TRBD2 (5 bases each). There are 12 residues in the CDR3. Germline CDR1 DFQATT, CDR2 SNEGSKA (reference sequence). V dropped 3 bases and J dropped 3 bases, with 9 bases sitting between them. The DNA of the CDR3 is TGCAGTGCTAGTCGGGGCAACTACGAGCAGTACTTC. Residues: CSASRGNYEQYF.

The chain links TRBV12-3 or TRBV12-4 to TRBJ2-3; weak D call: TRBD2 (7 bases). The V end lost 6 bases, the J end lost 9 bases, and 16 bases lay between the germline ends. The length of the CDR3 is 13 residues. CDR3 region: CASSLGGEETQYF. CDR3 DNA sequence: TGTGCCAGCAGCCTAGGGGGGGAGGAAACGCAGTATTTT.

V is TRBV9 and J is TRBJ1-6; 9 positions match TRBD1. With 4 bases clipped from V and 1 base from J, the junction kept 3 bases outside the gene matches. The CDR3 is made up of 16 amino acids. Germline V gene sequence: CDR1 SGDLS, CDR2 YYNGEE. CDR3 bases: TGTGCCAGCAGCCCGGGGACAGGGTCCTATAATTCACCCCTCCACTTT. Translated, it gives CASSPGTGSYNSPLHF.

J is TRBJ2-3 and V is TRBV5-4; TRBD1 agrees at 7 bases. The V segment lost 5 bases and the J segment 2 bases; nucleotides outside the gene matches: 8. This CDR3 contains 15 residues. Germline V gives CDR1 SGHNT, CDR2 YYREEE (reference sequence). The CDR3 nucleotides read TGTGCCAGCAGTTCCGACAGGGTGAACACAGATACGCAGTATTTT. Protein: CASSSDRVNTDTQYF.

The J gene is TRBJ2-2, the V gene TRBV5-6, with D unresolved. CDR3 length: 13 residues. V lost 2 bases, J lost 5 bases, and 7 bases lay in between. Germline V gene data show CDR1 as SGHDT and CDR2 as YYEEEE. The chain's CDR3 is CASSFSGTGELFF. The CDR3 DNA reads TGTGCCAGCAGCTTTTCCGGGACCGGGGAGCTGTTTTTT. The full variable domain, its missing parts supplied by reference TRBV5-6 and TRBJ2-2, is DAGVTQSPTHLIKTRGQQVTLRCSPKSGHDTVSWYQQALGQGPQFIFQYYEEEERQRGNFPDRFSGHQFPNYSSELNVNALLLGDSALYLCASSFSGTGELFFGEGSRLTVL.

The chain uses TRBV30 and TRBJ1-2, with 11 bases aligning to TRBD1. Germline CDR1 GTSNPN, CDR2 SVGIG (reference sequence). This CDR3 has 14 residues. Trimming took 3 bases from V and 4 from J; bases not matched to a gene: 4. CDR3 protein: CAWSAGTGGYGYTF. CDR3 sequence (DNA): TGTGCCTGGAGCGCCGGGACAGGGGGCTATGGCTACACCTTC.

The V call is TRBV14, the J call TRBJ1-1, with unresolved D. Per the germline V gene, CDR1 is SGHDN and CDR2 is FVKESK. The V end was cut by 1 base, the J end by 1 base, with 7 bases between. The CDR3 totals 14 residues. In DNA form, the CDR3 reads TGTGCCAGCAGCCAAGTTGGCGGGAACACTGAAGCTTTCTTT. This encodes CASSQVGGNTEAFF.

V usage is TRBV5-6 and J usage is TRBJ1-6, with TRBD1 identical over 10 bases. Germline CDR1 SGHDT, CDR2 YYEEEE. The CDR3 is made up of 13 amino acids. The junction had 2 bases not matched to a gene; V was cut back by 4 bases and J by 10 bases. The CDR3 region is CASSDRGHSPLHF. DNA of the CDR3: TGTGCCAGCAGCGACAGGGGGCACTCACCCCTCCACTTT. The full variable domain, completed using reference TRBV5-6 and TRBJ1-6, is DAGVTQSPTHLIKTRGQQVTLRCSPKSGHDTVSWYQQALGQGPQFIFQYYEEEERQRGNFPDRFSGHQFPNYSSELNVNALLLGDSALYLCASSDRGHSPLHFGNGTRLTVT.

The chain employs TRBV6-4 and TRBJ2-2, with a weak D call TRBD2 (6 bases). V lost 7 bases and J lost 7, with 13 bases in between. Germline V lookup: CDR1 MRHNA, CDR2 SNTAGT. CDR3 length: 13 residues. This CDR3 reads CASTLEAGGELFF. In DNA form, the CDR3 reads TGTGCCAGCACCCTGGAAGCGGGCGGGGAGCTGTTTTTT.

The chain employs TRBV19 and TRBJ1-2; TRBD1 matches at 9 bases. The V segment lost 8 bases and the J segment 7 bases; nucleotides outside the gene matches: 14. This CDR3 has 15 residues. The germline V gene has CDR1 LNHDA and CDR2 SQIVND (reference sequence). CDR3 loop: CASRRTGGEVGGYTF. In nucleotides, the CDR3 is TGTGCCAGTCGCCGAACAGGGGGCGAGGTGGGTGGCTACACCTTC.

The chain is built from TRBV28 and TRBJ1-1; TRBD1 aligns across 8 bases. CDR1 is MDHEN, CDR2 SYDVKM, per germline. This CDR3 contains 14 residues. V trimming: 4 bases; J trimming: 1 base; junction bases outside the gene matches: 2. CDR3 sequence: CASSSGTGNTEAFF. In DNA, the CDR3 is TGTGCCAGCAGTTCCGGGACAGGGAACACTGAAGCTTTCTTT.

CDR3 nucleotide sequence: TGCGCCAGCAGCTTATTCGGGACAGGGGTTCGCACCGGGGAGCTGTTTTTT. Encoded protein: CASSLFGTGVRTGELFF. The chain employs TRBV5-1 and TRBJ2-2, with 10 positions matching TRBD1. The CDR3 is 17 amino acids. The junction had 8 bases not matched to a gene; V was cut back by 2 bases and J by 4 bases. In germline, CDR1 is SGHRS, CDR2 YFSETQ.

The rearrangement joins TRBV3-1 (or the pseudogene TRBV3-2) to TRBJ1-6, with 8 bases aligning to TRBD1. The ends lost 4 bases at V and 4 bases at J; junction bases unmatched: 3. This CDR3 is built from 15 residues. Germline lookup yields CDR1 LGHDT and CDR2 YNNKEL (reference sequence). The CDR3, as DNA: TGTGCCAGCAGCCGACAGGGGACTTATAATTCACCCCTCCACTTT. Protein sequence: CASSRQGTYNSPLHF.

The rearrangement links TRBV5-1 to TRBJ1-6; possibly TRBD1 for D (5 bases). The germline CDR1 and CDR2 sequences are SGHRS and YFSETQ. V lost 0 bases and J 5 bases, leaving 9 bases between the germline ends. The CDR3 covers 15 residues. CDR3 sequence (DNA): TGCGCCAGCAGCTTGGTCGGGGGGGATAATTCACCCCTCCACTTT. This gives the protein CASSLVGGDNSPLHF.

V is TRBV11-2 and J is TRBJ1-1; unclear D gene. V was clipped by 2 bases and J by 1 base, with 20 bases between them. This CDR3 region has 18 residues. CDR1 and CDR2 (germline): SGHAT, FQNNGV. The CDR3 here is CASSLPQYKFDGNTEAFF. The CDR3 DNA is TGTGCCAGCAGCTTACCCCAGTACAAGTTCGATGGGAACACTGAAGCTTTCTTT.

The CDR3: CASPIGDEQFF. DNA of the CDR3: TGTGCCAGCCCAATTGGGGATGAGCAGTTCTTC. The V and J genes are TRBV7-8 and TRBJ2-1; D not certain. This CDR3 is 11 amino acids long. Germline-derived CDR1 and CDR2 are SGHVS and FQNEAQ. V was cut by 8 bases and J by 8 bases, with 10 bases left in between.

The chain's CDR3 is CASNGRAETQYF. The CDR3 DNA follows: TGTGCCAGCAATGGCCGGGCCGAGACCCAGTACTTC. This chain links TRBV28 with TRBJ2-5; no clear D gene. The CDR3 is made up of 12 amino acids. The ends were cut back, 7 bases at V and 5 bases at J, with 11 bases in the middle. The germline V gene encodes CDR1 MDHEN and CDR2 SYDVKM.

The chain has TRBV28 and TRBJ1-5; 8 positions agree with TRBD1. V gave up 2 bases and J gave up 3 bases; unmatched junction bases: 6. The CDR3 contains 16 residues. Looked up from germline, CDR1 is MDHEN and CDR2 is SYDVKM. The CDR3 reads CASSLHGQGPNQPQHF. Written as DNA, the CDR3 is TGTGCCAGCAGTTTACACGGACAGGGCCCCAATCAGCCCCAGCATTTT.

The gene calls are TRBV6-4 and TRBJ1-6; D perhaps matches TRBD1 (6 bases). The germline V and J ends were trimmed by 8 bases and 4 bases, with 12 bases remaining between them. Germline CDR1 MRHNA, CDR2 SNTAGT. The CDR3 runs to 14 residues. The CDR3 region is CASRDTSYNSPLHF. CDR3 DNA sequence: TGTGCCAGCCGGGACACCTCATATAATTCACCCCTCCACTTT.

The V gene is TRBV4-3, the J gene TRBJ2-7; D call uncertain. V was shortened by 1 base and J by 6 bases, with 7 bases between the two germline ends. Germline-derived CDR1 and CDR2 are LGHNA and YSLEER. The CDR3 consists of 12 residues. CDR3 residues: CASSQGNGEQYF. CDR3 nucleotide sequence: TGCGCCAGCAGCCAAGGTAACGGCGAGCAGTACTTC.

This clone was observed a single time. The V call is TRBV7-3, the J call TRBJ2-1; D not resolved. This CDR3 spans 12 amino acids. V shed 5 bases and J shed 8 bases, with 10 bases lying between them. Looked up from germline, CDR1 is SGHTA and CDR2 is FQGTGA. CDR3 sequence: CASSQGNYEQFF. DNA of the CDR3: TGTGCCAGCAGCCAAGGAAACTATGAGCAGTTCTTC.

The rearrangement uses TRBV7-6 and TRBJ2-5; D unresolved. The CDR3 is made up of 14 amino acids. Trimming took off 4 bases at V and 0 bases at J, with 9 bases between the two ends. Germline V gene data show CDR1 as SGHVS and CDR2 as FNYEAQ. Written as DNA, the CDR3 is TGTGCCAGCAGCTCTTTCGCCTACCAAGAGACCCAGTACTTC. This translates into CASSSFAYQETQYF.